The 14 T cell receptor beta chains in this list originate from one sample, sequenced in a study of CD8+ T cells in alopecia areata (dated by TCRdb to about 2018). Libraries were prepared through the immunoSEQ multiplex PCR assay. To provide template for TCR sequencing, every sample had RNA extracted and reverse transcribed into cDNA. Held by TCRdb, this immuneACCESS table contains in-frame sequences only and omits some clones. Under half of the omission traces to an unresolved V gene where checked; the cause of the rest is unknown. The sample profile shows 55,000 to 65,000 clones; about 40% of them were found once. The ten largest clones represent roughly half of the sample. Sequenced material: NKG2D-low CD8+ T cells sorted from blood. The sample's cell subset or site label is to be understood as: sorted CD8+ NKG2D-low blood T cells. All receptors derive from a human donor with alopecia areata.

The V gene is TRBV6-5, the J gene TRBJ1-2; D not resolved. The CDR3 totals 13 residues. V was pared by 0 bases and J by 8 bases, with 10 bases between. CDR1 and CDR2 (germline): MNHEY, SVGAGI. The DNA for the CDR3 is TGTGCCAGCAGTTACTCGAGAATTCAGGGCTACACCTTC. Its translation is CASSYSRIQGYTF.

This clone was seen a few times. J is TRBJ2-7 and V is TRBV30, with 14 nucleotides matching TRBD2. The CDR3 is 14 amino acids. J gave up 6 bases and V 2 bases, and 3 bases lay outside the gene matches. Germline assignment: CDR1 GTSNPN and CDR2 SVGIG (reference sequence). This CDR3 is CAWSTGTSGSEQYF. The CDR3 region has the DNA TGTGCCTGGAGTACCGGGACTAGCGGGAGCGAGCAGTACTTC.

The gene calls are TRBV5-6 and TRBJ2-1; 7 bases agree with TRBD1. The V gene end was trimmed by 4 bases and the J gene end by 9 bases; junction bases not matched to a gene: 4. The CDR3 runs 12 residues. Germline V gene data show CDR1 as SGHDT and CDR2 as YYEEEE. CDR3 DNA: TGTGCCAGCAGCCGAACAGGGGTTGAGCAGTTCTTC. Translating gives CASSRTGVEQFF.

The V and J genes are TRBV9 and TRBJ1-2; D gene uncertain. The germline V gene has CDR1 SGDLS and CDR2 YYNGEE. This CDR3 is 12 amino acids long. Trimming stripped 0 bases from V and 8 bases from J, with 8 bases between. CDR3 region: CASSVGPTGYTF. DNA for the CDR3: TGTGCCAGCAGCGTAGGGCCGACGGGCTACACCTTC.

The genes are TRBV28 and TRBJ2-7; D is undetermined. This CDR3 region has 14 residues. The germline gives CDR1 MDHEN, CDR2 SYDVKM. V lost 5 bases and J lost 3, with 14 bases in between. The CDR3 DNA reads TGTGCCAGCAGTATCACCGGGCCCAACTACGAGCAGTACTTC. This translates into CASSITGPNYEQYF.

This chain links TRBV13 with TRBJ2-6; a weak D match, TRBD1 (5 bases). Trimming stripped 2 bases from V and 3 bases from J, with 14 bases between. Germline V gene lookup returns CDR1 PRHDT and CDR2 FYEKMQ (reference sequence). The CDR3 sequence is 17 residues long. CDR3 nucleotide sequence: TGTGCCAGCAGCTTAAGACAGATTACGCTTGGGGCCAACGTCCTGACTTTC. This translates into CASSLRQITLGANVLTF.

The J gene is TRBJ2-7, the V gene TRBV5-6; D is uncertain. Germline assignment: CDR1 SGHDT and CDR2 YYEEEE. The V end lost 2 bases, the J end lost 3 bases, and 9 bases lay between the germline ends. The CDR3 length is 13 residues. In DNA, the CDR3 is TGTGCCAGCAGCTTATCCAGTTTCTACGAGCAGTACTTC. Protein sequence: CASSLSSFYEQYF.

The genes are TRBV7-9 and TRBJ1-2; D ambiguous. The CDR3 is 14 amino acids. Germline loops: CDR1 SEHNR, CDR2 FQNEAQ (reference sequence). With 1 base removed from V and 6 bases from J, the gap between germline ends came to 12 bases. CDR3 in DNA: TGTGCCAGCAGCTTAGGAGCCGGGTTGAATGGCTACACCTTC. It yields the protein CASSLGAGLNGYTF.

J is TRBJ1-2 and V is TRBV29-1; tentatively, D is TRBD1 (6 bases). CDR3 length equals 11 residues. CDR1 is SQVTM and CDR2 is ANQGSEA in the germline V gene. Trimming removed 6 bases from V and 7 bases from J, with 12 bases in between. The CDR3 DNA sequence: TGCAGCGTCCCACAGGGAAGTGGCTACACCTTC. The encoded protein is CSVPQGSGYTF.

The CDR3 coding sequence is TGTGCCAGCAGCCCCTTAGGGACAGGGGGCTGGGAGACCCAGTACTTC. Translated, it gives CASSPLGTGGWETQYF. This chain joins TRBV27 and TRBJ2-5; 12 nucleotides match TRBD1. Trimming at V came to 6 bases and at J to 5 bases, leaving 10 bases not matched to a gene. Per the germline V gene, CDR1 is MNHEY and CDR2 is SMNVEV (reference sequence). CDR3 length: 16 amino acids.

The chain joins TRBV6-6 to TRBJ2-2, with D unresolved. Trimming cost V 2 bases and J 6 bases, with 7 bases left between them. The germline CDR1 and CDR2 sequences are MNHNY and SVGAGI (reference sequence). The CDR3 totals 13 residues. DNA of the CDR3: TGTGCCAGCAGTTACGGTACAGCCGGGGAGCTGTTTTTT. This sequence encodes CASSYGTAGELFF.

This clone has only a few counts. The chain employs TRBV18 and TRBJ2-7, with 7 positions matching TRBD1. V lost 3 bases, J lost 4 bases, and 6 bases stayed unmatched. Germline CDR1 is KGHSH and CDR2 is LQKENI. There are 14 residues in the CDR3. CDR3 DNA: TGTGCCAGCTCACCTGGGGACAGACCATACGAGCAGTACTTC. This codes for CASSPGDRPYEQYF.

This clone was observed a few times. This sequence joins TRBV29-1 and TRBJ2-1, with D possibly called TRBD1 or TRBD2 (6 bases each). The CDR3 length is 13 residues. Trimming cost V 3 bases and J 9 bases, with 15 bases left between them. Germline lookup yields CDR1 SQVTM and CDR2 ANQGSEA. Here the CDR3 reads CSVDGTRRGEQFF. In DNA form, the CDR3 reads TGCAGCGTTGATGGGACACGGCGGGGTGAGCAGTTCTTC.

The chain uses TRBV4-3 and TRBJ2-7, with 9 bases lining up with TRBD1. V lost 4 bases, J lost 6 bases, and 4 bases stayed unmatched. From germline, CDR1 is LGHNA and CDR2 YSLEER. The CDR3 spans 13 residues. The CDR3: CASSRTGGGEQYF. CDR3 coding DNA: TGCGCCAGCAGCCGAACAGGGGGCGGCGAGCAGTACTTC.